What follows are 24 T cell receptor beta chains derived from one specimen sequenced in a study of CD8 T cells in Susac syndrome. The RNA, roughly 0.5 to 1 ug, was put through reverse transcription using random hexamers. From the immunoSEQ multiplex PCR reads, TCRdb called clonotypes with MiXCR, one entry per CDR3 protein. This sample carries some 210,000 distinct CDR3 sequences, less than 95% of them seen once, and the ten largest clones take around 0.15%. The sample comprised CD4+ T cells from PBMCs. The receptor set was obtained from a human donor with Susac syndrome.

The chain employs TRBV4-3 and TRBJ2-5; 9 bases align to TRBD2. The ends lost 0 bases at V and 1 base at J; junction bases unmatched: 6. This CDR3 comprises 17 residues. Germline values: CDR1 LGHNA, CDR2 YSLEER. The CDR3 here is CASSQDLGGGAQETQYF. The CDR3, as DNA: TGCGCCAGCAGCCAAGATCTAGGCGGGGGGGCCCAAGAGACCCAGTACTTC.

CDR3 DNA sequence: TGTGCCACCAGTATCCGGGGTTCCGGGGAGCTGTTTTTT. Its translation is CATSIRGSGELFF. J is TRBJ2-2 and V is TRBV24-1, with D possibly being TRBD2 (5 bases). V lost 6 bases and J lost 6, with 10 bases in between. This CDR3 has 13 amino acids. The germline V gene has CDR1 KGHDR and CDR2 SFDVKD.

This sequence joins TRBV11-3 and TRBJ1-1; D is undetermined. This CDR3 comprises 13 residues. The ends were cut back, 6 bases at V and 5 bases at J, with 13 bases in the middle. Germline V gene data show CDR1 as SGHNT and CDR2 as YENEEA. CDR3 in amino acids: CASRQTGSTEAFF. CDR3 DNA: TGTGCCAGCAGACAGACGGGTAGTACTGAAGCTTTCTTT.

J is TRBJ1-2 and V is TRBV25-1; a weak D match, TRBD1 (5 bases). Trimming shortened V by 4 bases and J by 4 bases, and 10 bases separated the two germline ends. The CDR3 covers 13 residues. Per germline, CDR1 MGHDK and CDR2 SYGVNS. As DNA, the CDR3 is TGTGCCAGCAGTGCCGCGGGGGTCTATGGCTACACCTTC. Residues: CASSAAGVYGYTF.

The gene calls are TRBV4-3 and TRBJ1-2; 10 nucleotides align to TRBD1. The V segment lost 0 bases and the J segment 5 bases; nucleotides outside the gene matches: 12. This CDR3 is built from 18 residues. Germline values: CDR1 LGHNA, CDR2 YSLEER. The CDR3 DNA is TGCGCCAGCAGCCAAGAGATTGGTATGACAGGGGGCGAATATGGCTACACCTTC. Its translation is CASSQEIGMTGGEYGYTF.

This rearrangement joins TRBV12-3 or TRBV12-4 to TRBJ1-5; D perhaps matches TRBD1 (6 bases). V gave up 3 bases and J gave up 2 bases, with 11 bases separating them. CDR3 length: 15 residues. Here the CDR3 DNA reads TGTGCCAGCAGTTTCCGGGAGGGGGGCAATCAGCCCCAGCATTTT. Its protein is CASSFREGGNQPQHF.

The chain is built from TRBV9 and TRBJ2-6; D unclear. V lost 5 bases and J lost 3, with 6 bases in between. Germline CDR1 is SGDLS and CDR2 is YYNGEE. The CDR3 is 13 amino acids. CDR3 DNA sequence: TGTGCCAGCAGTAGGGATGGGGCCAACGTCCTGACTTTC. Amino acid sequence: CASSRDGANVLTF.

The chain has TRBV5-1 and TRBJ2-7, with 9 positions matching TRBD1. The CDR3 runs 15 residues. The trim removed 4 bases at V and 4 bases at J, leaving 9 bases unmatched. The germline CDR1 and CDR2 sequences are SGHRS and YFSETQ. CDR3 nucleotide sequence: TGCGCCAGCAGCACCGGGACAGGGAGATCGTACGAGCAGTACTTC. Encoded protein: CASSTGTGRSYEQYF.

The V and J genes are TRBV20-1 and TRBJ2-7, with TRBD1 identical over 9 bases. Trimming removed 5 bases from V and 5 bases from J; junction bases left unmatched: 7. Germline values: CDR1 DFQATT, CDR2 SNEGSKA (reference sequence). The CDR3 consists of 13 residues. CDR3 sequence (DNA): TGCAGTGCTCGGGGGACAGGGAGAGACGAGCAGTACTTC. It codes for CSARGTGRDEQYF.

The rearrangement joins TRBV28 to TRBJ1-2; 8 bases match TRBD1. This CDR3 contains 12 residues. Germline V lookup: CDR1 MDHEN, CDR2 SYDVKM. Germline trimming cut 6 bases from V and 8 bases from J; bases unmatched to any gene: 5. The CDR3 here is CASSRTGKGYTF. For the CDR3, the DNA is TGTGCCAGCAGCAGGACAGGGAAGGGCTACACCTTC.

The rearrangement uses TRBV9 and TRBJ1-6; possible D gene TRBD1, 6 bases. With 3 bases removed from V and 4 bases from J, the gap between germline ends came to 11 bases. The CDR3 is made up of 15 amino acids. Per germline, CDR1 SGDLS and CDR2 YYNGEE. The CDR3 DNA reads as TGTGCCAGCAGCGCAAAGCAGGGGTATAATTCACCCCTCCACTTT. Amino acid sequence: CASSAKQGYNSPLHF.

The gene calls are TRBV9 and TRBJ2-3, with D hard to call. This CDR3 spans 15 amino acids. In germline, CDR1 is SGDLS, CDR2 YYNGEE. V dropped 2 bases and J dropped 0 bases, with 10 bases sitting between them. Here the CDR3 DNA reads TGTGCCAGCAGCGTGGGCTGGGGAAGCACAGATACGCAGTATTTT. The encoded protein is CASSVGWGSTDTQYF.

In DNA form, the CDR3 reads TGTGCCACCAGCAAGAGGTCGGGGCTTGCCAATCAGCCCCAGCATTTT. This encodes CATSKRSGLANQPQHF. The chain has TRBV15 and TRBJ1-5; D is perhaps TRBD1 (5 bases). This CDR3 is 16 amino acids long. Per the germline V gene, CDR1 is LNHNV and CDR2 is YYDKDF (reference sequence). The V gene lost 4 bases and the J gene lost 3 bases, with 16 bases spanning the gap.

The chain is built from TRBV12-3 or TRBV12-4 and TRBJ1-2; 8 bases fit TRBD1. The ends lost 2 bases at V and 8 bases at J; junction bases unmatched: 10. The CDR3 covers 15 residues. CDR3 residues: CASSLSMGRGQGYTF. The CDR3 nucleotides read TGTGCCAGCAGTTTAAGCATGGGCAGGGGGCAAGGCTACACCTTC.

This chain uses TRBV6-6 with TRBJ2-5; D uncertain. Trimming took off 2 bases at V and 2 bases at J, with 9 bases between the two ends. CDR1 is MNHNY and CDR2 is SVGAGI in the germline V gene (reference sequence). This CDR3 spans 14 amino acids. CDR3 coding DNA: TGTGCCAGCAGTTACGTGCCAGAGCAAGAGACCCAGTACTTC. Its translation: CASSYVPEQETQYF.

V usage is TRBV30 and J usage is TRBJ2-7; D tentatively fits TRBD1 or TRBD2 (5 bases each). The CDR3 runs to 13 residues. CDR1 and CDR2 from the germline V gene are GTSNPN and SVGIG (reference sequence). V was trimmed by 0 bases and J by 5 bases, leaving 11 bases between them. This CDR3 is CAWSVPGRDEQYF. The DNA for the CDR3 is TGTGCCTGGAGTGTACCAGGGCGGGACGAGCAGTACTTC.

V usage is TRBV21-1 and J usage is TRBJ2-1; TRBD2 is the table's D call, not checked against the DNA. TRBV21-1 constitutes a pseudogene. This CDR3 is 17 amino acids long. The CDR3 sequence is CASSKAGARSSYNEQFF. CDR3 DNA: TGTGCCAGCAGCAAAGCGGGGGCCCGGAGCTCCTACAATGAGCAGTTCTTC.

The chain joins TRBV20-1 to TRBJ1-1; D is perhaps TRBD1 (5 bases). V was trimmed by 1 base and J by 6 bases, leaving 9 bases between them. CDR3 size: 12 residues. Germline CDR1 reads DFQATT; CDR2 reads SNEGSKA (reference sequence). CDR3 nucleotides: TGCAGTGCTAGAGTGCAGGGATCTGAAGCTTTCTTT. Translation gives CSARVQGSEAFF.

The chain carries TRBV27 and TRBJ1-1; 8 bases agree with TRBD1. V trimming: 0 bases; J trimming: 6 bases; junction bases outside the gene matches: 3. CDR1 and CDR2 from the germline V gene are MNHEY and SMNVEV (reference sequence). The CDR3 extends over 14 amino acids. The CDR3 region is CASSLSLQGAEAFF. CDR3 nucleotides: TGTGCCAGCAGTTTATCCTTACAGGGGGCTGAAGCTTTCTTT.

The chain uses TRBV7-6 and TRBJ2-6; D gene uncertain. Trimming stripped 8 bases from V and 1 base from J, with 9 bases between. Germline loops: CDR1 SGHVS, CDR2 FNYEAQ. The CDR3 has 14 residues. The DNA of the CDR3 is TGTGCCAGCGGTCTGACTTCTGGGGCCAACGTCCTGACTTTC. This encodes CASGLTSGANVLTF.

J is TRBJ1-4 and V is TRBV12-3 or TRBV12-4, with no clear D. V shed 3 bases and J shed 6 bases, with 5 bases lying between them. The CDR3 has 12 amino acids. The CDR3 bases are TGTGCCAGCAGTTTCGGGTATGAAAAACTGTTTTTT. It encodes CASSFGYEKLFF.

V is TRBV4-3 and J is TRBJ2-2, with D perhaps being TRBD1 or TRBD2 (6 bases each). This CDR3 spans 15 amino acids. Trimming left V 0 bases short and J 9 bases short, with 14 bases between. Germline CDR1 and CDR2: LGHNA and YSLEER. The CDR3 region has the DNA TGCGCCAGCAGCCAAGAAGGGGGGAAGCATCGGGAGCTGTTTTTT. Translating gives CASSQEGGKHRELFF.

This clonotype has a single count. The rearrangement joins TRBV6-2 or TRBV6-3 to TRBJ2-7; TRBD2 aligns across 9 bases. V dropped 2 bases and J dropped 3; count of bases not matched to a gene: 11. The germline CDR1 and CDR2 sequences are MNHEY and SVGEGT. This CDR3 comprises 17 residues. The CDR3 DNA follows: TGTGCCAGCAGTTACAATCTCGGACTAGCGCAATACTACGAGCAGTACTTC. As protein: CASSYNLGLAQYYEQYF.

The chain links TRBV11-2 to TRBJ2-2; the D is unclear. Trimming took off 0 bases at V and 6 bases at J, with 14 bases between the two ends. The CDR3 consists of 16 residues. The V gene's germline CDR1 is SGHAT and CDR2 FQNNGV. CDR3 bases: TGTGCCAGCAGCTTAGATCCCGGGTTGGATGCCGGGGAGCTGTTTTTT. Protein sequence: CASSLDPGLDAGELFF.